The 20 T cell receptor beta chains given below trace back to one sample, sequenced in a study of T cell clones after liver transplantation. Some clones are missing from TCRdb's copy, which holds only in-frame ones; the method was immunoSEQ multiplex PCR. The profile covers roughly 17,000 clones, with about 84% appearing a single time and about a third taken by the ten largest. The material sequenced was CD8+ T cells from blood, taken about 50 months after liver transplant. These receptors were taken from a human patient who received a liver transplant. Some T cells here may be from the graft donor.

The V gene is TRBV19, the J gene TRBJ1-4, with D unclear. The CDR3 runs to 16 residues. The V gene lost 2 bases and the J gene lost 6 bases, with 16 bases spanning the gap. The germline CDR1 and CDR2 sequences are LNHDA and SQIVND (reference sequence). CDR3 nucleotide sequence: TGTGCCAGTAGTATATTCCCGCCACTTTGGGATGAAAAACTGTTTTTT. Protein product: CASSIFPPLWDEKLFF.

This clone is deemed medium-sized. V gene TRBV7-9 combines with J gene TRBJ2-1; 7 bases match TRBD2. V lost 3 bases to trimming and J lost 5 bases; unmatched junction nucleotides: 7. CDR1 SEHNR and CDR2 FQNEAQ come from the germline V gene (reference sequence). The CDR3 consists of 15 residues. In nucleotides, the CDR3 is TGTGCCAGCAGCTTCCTAGCGGTTTCCAACAATGAGCAGTTCTTC. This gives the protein CASSFLAVSNNEQFF.

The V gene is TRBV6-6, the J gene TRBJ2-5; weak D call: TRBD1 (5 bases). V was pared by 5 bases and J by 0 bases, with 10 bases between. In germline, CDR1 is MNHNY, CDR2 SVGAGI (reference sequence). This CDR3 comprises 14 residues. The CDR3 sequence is CASSADSYQETQYF. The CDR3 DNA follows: TGTGCCAGCAGTGCTGACAGTTACCAAGAGACCCAGTACTTC.

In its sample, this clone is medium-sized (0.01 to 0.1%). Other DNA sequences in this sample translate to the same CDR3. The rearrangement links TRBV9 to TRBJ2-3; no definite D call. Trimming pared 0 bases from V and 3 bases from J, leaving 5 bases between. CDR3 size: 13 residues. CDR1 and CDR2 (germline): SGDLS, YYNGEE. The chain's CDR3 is CASSVGGTDTQYF. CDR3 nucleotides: TGTGCCAGCAGCGTAGGGGGAACAGATACGCAGTATTTT. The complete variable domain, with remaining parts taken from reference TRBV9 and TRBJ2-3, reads DSGVTQTPKHLITATGQRVTLRCSPRSGDLSVYWYQQSLDQGLQFLIQYYNGEERAKGNILERFSAQQFPDLHSELNLSSLELGDSALYFCASSVGGTDTQYFGPGTRLTVL.

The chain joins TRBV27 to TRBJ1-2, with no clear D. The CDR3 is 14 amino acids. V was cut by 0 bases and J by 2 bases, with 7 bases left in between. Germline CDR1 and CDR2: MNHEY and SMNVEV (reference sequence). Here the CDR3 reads CASSLSGPNYGYTF. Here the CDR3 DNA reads TGTGCCAGCAGTTTATCTGGGCCAAACTATGGCTACACCTTC.

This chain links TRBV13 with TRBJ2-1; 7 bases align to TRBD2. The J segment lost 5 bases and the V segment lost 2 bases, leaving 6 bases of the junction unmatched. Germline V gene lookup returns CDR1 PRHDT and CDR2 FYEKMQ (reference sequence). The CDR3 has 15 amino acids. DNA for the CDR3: TGTGCCAGCAGCTTAATCAGCGGGGAGAACAATGAGCAGTTCTTC. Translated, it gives CASSLISGENNEQFF.

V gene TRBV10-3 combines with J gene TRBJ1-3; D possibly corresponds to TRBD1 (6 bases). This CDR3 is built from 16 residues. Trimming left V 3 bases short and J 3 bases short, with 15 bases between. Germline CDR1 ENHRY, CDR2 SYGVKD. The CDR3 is CAISETAGGYGNTIYF. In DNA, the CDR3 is TGTGCCATCAGTGAAACGGCCGGGGGCTATGGAAACACCATATATTTT.

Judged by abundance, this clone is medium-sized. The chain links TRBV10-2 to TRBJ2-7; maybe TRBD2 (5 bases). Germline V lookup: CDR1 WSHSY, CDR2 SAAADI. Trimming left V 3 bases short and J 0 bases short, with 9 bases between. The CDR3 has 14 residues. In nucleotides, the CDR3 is TGCGCCAGCAGTGATACGGGAAGCTCCTACGAGCAGTACTTC. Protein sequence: CASSDTGSSYEQYF.

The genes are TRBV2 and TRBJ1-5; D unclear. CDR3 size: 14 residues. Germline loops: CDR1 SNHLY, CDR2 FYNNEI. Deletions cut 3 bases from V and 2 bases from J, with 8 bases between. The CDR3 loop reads CASSDSLGNQPQHF. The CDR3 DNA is TGTGCCAGCAGTGACAGTCTGGGCAATCAGCCCCAGCATTTT.

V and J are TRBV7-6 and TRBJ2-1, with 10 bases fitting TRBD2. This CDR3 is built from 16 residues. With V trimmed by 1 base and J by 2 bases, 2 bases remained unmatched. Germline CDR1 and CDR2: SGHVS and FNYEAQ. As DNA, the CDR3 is TGTGCCAGCAGCTTAGACAGCGGGGGGGCCTACAATGAGCAGTTCTTC. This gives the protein CASSLDSGGAYNEQFF.

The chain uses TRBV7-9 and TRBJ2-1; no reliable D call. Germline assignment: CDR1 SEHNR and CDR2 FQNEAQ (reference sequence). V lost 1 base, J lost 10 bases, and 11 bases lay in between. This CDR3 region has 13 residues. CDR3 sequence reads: CASSLENGGEQFF. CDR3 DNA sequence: TGTGCCAGCAGCTTAGAGAACGGCGGAGAGCAGTTCTTC.

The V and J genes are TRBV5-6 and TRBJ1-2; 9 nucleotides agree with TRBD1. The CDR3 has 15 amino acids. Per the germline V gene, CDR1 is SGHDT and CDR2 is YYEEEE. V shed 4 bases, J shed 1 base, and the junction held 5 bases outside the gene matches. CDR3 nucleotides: TGTGCCAGCAGCACCCCGACAGGGGGTAACTATGGCTACACCTTC. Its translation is CASSTPTGGNYGYTF.

CDR3 in amino acids: CASSLGTSGGRNNEQFF. The CDR3 coding sequence is TGTGCCAGCAGCCTGGGGACTAGCGGGGGACGAAACAATGAGCAGTTCTTC. The chain links TRBV13 to TRBJ2-1; 14 bases fit TRBD2. The CDR3 length is 17 residues. The germline V gene has CDR1 PRHDT and CDR2 FYEKMQ (reference sequence). V lost 5 bases to trimming and J lost 5 bases; unmatched junction nucleotides: 8.

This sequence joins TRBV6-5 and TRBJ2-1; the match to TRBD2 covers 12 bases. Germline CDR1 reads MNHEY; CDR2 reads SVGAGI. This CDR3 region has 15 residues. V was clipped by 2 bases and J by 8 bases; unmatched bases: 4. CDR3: CASSYETSGSYEQFF. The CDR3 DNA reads TGTGCCAGCAGTTACGAGACTAGCGGGAGTTATGAGCAGTTCTTC.

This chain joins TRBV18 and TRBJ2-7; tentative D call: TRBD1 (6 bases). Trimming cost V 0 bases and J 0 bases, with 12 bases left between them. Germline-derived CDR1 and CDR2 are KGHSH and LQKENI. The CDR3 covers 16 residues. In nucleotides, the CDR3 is TGTGCCAGCTCACCACCGAGAGACAGGAGCTCCTACGAGCAGTACTTC. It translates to CASSPPRDRSSYEQYF.

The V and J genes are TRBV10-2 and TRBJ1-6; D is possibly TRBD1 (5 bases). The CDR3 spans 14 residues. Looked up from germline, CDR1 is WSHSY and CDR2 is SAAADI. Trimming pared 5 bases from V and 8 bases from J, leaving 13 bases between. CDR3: CASSSPLRDSPLHF. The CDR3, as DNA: TGCGCCAGCAGTTCTCCCCTCAGGGATTCACCCCTCCACTTT.

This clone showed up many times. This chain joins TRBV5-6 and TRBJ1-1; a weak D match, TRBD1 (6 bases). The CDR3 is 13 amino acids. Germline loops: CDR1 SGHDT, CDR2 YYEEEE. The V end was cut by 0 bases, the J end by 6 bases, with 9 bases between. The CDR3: CASSLVGGPEAFF. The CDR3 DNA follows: TGTGCCAGCAGCTTGGTAGGGGGTCCTGAAGCTTTCTTT.

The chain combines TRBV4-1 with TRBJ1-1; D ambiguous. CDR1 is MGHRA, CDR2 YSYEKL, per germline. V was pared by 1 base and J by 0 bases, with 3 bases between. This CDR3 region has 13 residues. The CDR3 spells CASSQVLNTEAFF. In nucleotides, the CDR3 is TGCGCCAGCAGCCAAGTGTTGAACACTGAAGCTTTCTTT.

The CDR3 DNA follows: TGTGCCAGCAGCGCGGGACTAGCGGAATCTTACGAGCAGTACTTC. The encoded protein is CASSAGLAESYEQYF. This chain uses TRBV5-4 with TRBJ2-7; 11 nucleotides agree with TRBD2. Germline-derived CDR1 and CDR2 are SGHNT and YYREEE (reference sequence). With 4 bases clipped from V and 4 bases from J, the junction kept 7 bases outside the gene matches. This CDR3 has 15 residues.

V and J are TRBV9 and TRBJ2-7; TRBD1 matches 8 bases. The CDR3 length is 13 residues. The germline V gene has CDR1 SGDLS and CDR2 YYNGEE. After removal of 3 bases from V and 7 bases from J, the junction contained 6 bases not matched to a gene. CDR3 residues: CASSEGDRGEQYF. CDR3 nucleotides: TGTGCCAGCAGCGAGGGAGACAGGGGAGAGCAGTACTTC.